Below are 15 T cell receptor beta chains sequenced from a single sample in a study of human thymus T cells. The assay was immunoSEQ multiplex PCR, and TCRdb's table has in-frame clones only and misses some. Counted here are roughly 120,000 clones, just under 95% occurring once; the ten biggest clones make up under 0.025%. The thymus was resected at corrective cardiac surgery. Sequenced sample: thymus tissue. The receptors here all came from a boy less than two years old with a congenital heart defect but otherwise immunologically healthy.

The chain couples TRBV27 to TRBJ1-2; 9 positions match TRBD1. Germline-derived CDR1 and CDR2 are MNHEY and SMNVEV (reference sequence). V shed 5 bases and J 5 bases; nucleotides not matched to a gene: 12. CDR3 length: 16 residues. CDR3 amino acids: CASSLYSGQGWYGYTF. CDR3 in DNA: TGTGCCAGCAGTCTATACTCGGGACAGGGTTGGTATGGCTACACCTTC.

The CDR3 DNA sequence: TGTGCCATCAGTGGGGGCGGTGGCCTATCCTACGAGCAGTACTTC. This codes for CAISGGGGLSYEQYF. The V gene is TRBV10-3, the J gene TRBJ2-7; weak D call: TRBD1 (5 bases). The germline V gene has CDR1 ENHRY and CDR2 SYGVKD. V was shortened by 4 bases and J by 1 base, with 14 bases between the two germline ends. This CDR3 comprises 15 residues.

V usage is TRBV21-1 and J usage is TRBJ2-5; TRBD1, the table's D call, was not compared with the DNA. TRBV21-1 is assigned pseudogene status. The CDR3 totals 15 residues. Here the CDR3 reads CASSKVDRGYETQYF. CDR3 nucleotide sequence: TGTGCCAGCAGCAAAGTCGACAGGGGGTACGAGACCCAGTACTTC.

The chain couples TRBV7-2 to TRBJ2-2; TRBD2 is a possible D gene (6 bases). Germline CDR1 and CDR2: SGHTA and FQGNSA. This CDR3 is built from 17 residues. V was trimmed by 5 bases and J by 4 bases, leaving 20 bases between them. CDR3: CASSPIRRDWITGELFF. CDR3 in DNA: TGTGCCAGCAGCCCTATCCGCCGGGACTGGATCACCGGGGAGCTGTTTTTT.

The chain uses TRBV4-3 and TRBJ1-2; weak D call: TRBD1 (5 bases). The CDR3 is made up of 17 amino acids. Trimming stripped 0 bases from V and 5 bases from J, with 19 bases between. Per germline, CDR1 LGHNA and CDR2 YSLEER. The CDR3 coding sequence is TGCGCCAGCAGCCAAGAAGGTGAGGAACAGGAGACTTATGGCTACACCTTC. Translation gives CASSQEGEEQETYGYTF.

This clone was seen a handful of times. CDR3: CASSDTGAYTNTEAFF. CDR3 nucleotides: TGTGCCAGCAGCGACACAGGGGCCTATACTAACACTGAAGCTTTCTTT. The chain carries TRBV9 and TRBJ1-1, with TRBD1 matching over 7 bases. There are 16 residues in the CDR3. Germline loops: CDR1 SGDLS, CDR2 YYNGEE. Trimming at V came to 3 bases and at J to 2 bases, leaving 10 bases not matched to a gene.

The V call is TRBV5-6, the J call TRBJ2-3; D not certain. From germline, CDR1 is SGHDT and CDR2 YYEEEE. This CDR3 is 15 amino acids long. With 6 bases removed from V and 11 bases from J, the gap between germline ends came to 25 bases. CDR3 sequence: CASTPPSQSLLGQYF. The CDR3 DNA reads TGTGCCAGCACCCCCCCGTCACAGAGCTTACTGGGGCAGTATTTT.

The chain has TRBV28 and TRBJ1-2; TRBD1 is a possible D gene (5 bases). V lost 10 bases to trimming and J lost 0 bases, with 27 bases between them. CDR1 is MDHEN and CDR2 is SYDVKM in the germline V gene. This CDR3 has 18 residues. The CDR3 is CATPGSRREGTANYGYTF. CDR3 DNA sequence: TGTGCCACCCCTGGGAGTAGAAGGGAGGGGACCGCTAACTATGGCTACACCTTC.

The V and J genes are TRBV7-9 and TRBJ2-5; D not certain. CDR1 and CDR2 (germline): SEHNR, FQNEAQ (reference sequence). Trimming left V 3 bases short and J 5 bases short, with 19 bases between. CDR3 length equals 16 residues. Written as DNA, the CDR3 is TGTGCCAGCAGCTTTTCACCGGAATGGGAAAGGGAGACCCAGTACTTC. Amino acid sequence: CASSFSPEWERETQYF.

This chain joins TRBV25-1 and TRBJ1-4; a possible D gene is TRBD1 (6 bases). This CDR3 region has 15 residues. Germline V gives CDR1 MGHDK, CDR2 SYGVNS. The germline V and J ends were trimmed by 10 bases and 0 bases, with 15 bases remaining between them. CDR3 amino acids: CATSWTESTNEKLFF. Written as DNA, the CDR3 is TGTGCCACCTCCTGGACAGAATCAACTAATGAAAAACTGTTTTTT.

V usage is TRBV14 and J usage is TRBJ1-1, with 7 bases identical to TRBD1. Trimming removed 6 bases from V and 0 bases from J; junction bases left unmatched: 7. The CDR3 has 15 amino acids. Germline assignment: CDR1 SGHDN and CDR2 FVKESK. The CDR3 loop reads CASSRPGQMNTEAFF. The CDR3 nucleotides are TGTGCCAGCAGTCGGCCGGGACAGATGAACACTGAAGCTTTCTTT.

V and J are TRBV4-3 and TRBJ1-2; D uncertain. This CDR3 is built from 17 residues. The germline V gene has CDR1 LGHNA and CDR2 YSLEER. The V end was cut by 0 bases, the J end by 6 bases, with 20 bases between. CDR3 nucleotide sequence: TGCGCCAGCAGCCAAGAAATCCCGCCCGAAAAGCCTCATGGCTACACCTTC. Translation: CASSQEIPPEKPHGYTF.

This sequence joins TRBV5-1 and TRBJ1-2; no firm D call. Germline loops: CDR1 SGHRS, CDR2 YFSETQ. The CDR3 contains 14 residues. V was trimmed by 4 bases and J by 0 bases, leaving 10 bases between them. CDR3 in DNA: TGCGCCAGCAGCCCGGGCCTCCCTAACTATGGCTACACCTTC. It yields the protein CASSPGLPNYGYTF.

The chain employs TRBV7-2 and TRBJ2-1, with 14 bases fitting TRBD2. The germline CDR1 and CDR2 sequences are SGHTA and FQGNSA. V lost 1 base, J lost 8 bases, and 13 bases stayed unmatched. This CDR3 region has 19 residues. CDR3 region: CASSLEPRLAGGHWDEQFF. CDR3 coding DNA: TGTGCCAGCAGCTTAGAGCCCCGACTAGCGGGGGGGCACTGGGATGAGCAGTTCTTC.

The chain carries TRBV10-3 and TRBJ1-6, with D hard to call. This CDR3 is built from 14 residues. Germline CDR1 reads ENHRY; CDR2 reads SYGVKD. Trimming took off 0 bases at V and 9 bases at J, with 9 bases between the two ends. CDR3 coding DNA: TGTGCCATCAGTGAGTCGAATACTGGTTCACCCCTCCACTTT. Translated: CAISESNTGSPLHF.